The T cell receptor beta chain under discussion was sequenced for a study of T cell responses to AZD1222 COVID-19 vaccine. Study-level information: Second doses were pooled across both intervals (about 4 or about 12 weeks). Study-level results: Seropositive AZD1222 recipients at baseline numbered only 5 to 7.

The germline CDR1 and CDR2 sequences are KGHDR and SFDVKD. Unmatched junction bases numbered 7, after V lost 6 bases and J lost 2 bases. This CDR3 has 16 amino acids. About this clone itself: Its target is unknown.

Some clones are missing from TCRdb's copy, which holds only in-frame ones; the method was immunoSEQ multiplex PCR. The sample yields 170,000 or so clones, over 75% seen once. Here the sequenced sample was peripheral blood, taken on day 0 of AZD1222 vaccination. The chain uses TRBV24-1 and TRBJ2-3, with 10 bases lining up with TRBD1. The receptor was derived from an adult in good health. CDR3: CATSTRQGANTDTQYF. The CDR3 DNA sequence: TGTGCCACCAGTACTAGACAGGGGGCAAACACAGATACGCAGTATTTT.